This T cell receptor beta chain comes out of a study of blood T cell repertoires in COVID-19. Clones were sequenced by immunoSEQ multiplex PCR, and TCRdb holds only the in-frame ones, with some missing. The repertoire holds 200,000 to 250,000 clones, with 65% to 85% as singletons. Trimming shortened V by 6 bases and J by 0 bases, and 9 bases separated the two germline ends. Germline V gene sequence: CDR1 MDHEN, CDR2 SYDVKM. This CDR3 has 14 amino acids. The TCR originated in a woman in her 30s who had recovered from COVID-19. The chain recombines TRBV28 with TRBJ1-3; D possibly corresponds to TRBD1 (6 bases). What was sequenced was peripheral blood. The CDR3 here is CASRGQLSGNTIYF. The CDR3 nucleotides read TGTGCCAGCAGGGGACAACTCTCTGGAAACACCATATATTTT.